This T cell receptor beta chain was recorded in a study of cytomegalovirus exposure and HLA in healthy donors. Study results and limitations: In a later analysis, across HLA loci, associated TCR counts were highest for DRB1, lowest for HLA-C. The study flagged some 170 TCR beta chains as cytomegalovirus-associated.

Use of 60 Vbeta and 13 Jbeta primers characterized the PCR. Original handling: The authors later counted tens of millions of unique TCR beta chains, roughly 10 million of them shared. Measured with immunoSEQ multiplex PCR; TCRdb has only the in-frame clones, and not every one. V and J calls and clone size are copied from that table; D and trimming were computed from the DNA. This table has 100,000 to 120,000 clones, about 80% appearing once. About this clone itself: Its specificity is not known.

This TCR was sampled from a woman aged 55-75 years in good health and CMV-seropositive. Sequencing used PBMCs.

CDR3 coding DNA: TGTGCCAGTAGTAACGGACTAGCGGGAACAATTAGCTCCTACGAGCAGTACTTC. This codes for CASSNGLAGTISSYEQYF. The chain employs TRBV19 and TRBJ2-5; TRBD2 matches at 12 bases. The end of the DNA fits TRBJ2-7 better, so the J call may be wrong. The germline CDR1 and CDR2 sequences are LNHDA and SQIVND (reference sequence). CDR3 length: 18 residues.